The present T cell receptor beta chain was sequenced within a study of blood T cell repertoires in COVID-19. In the study overall: Material from acute and convalescent COVID-19 was sourced from the United States, Italy and Spain.

The Seattle site enrolled patients during active infection and followed them longitudinally. Assay: immunoSEQ multiplex PCR; the TCRdb copy retains only in-frame clones and omits some. The sample lists about 220,000 clones, approximately 85% seen once, with about 2.4% in the top ten. The sequenced sample was peripheral blood. The clonotype originates from a woman aged 70-85 years with COVID-19, enrolled during active disease.

CDR3 region: CASSYPLHQAYEQYF. The DNA for the CDR3 is TGTGCCAGCAGTTACCCTTTACATCAAGCCTACGAGCAGTACTTC. This chain joins TRBV6-5 and TRBJ2-7; no clear D. Germline V lookup: CDR1 MNHEY, CDR2 SVGAGI. The CDR3 is 15 amino acids. V lost 2 bases, J lost 2 bases, and 13 bases lay in between.